A single sample gave rise to the 22 T cell receptor beta chains below, sequenced in a study of T cell changes during pregnancy in multiple sclerosis. Sequencing used immunoSEQ multiplex PCR; TCRdb keeps in-frame clones, though not all of them. The table records 65,000 to 85,000 clones, about 90% of them present only once. The source was CD4+ T cells from peripheral blood mononuclear cells, collected after pregnancy. The source is a female donor with multiple sclerosis, enrolled in a pregnancy study.

This rearrangement joins TRBV6-5 to TRBJ1-2, with D unresolved. The CDR3 runs 13 residues. Germline V gene sequence: CDR1 MNHEY, CDR2 SVGAGI. Trimming pared 6 bases from V and 2 bases from J, leaving 10 bases between. The CDR3 region has the DNA TGTGCCAGCAGCCTAACAGAGAACTATGGCTACACCTTC. The encoded protein is CASSLTENYGYTF.

The J gene is TRBJ1-1, the V gene TRBV2; D uncertain. V was clipped by 6 bases and J by 0 bases, with 8 bases between them. Germline V gives CDR1 SNHLY, CDR2 FYNNEI. This CDR3 is 13 amino acids long. The chain's CDR3 is CASSRLMNTEAFF. Written as DNA, the CDR3 is TGTGCCAGCAGCAGACTCATGAACACTGAAGCTTTCTTT.

V and J are TRBV28 and TRBJ1-5, with D unclear. The germline V gene has CDR1 MDHEN and CDR2 SYDVKM. This CDR3 has 13 amino acids. V lost 6 bases to trimming and J lost 3 bases, with 9 bases between them. The CDR3 loop is CASSRQNNQPQHF. The CDR3 nucleotides are TGTGCCAGCAGCCGACAAAACAATCAGCCCCAGCATTTT.

The rearrangement links TRBV6-5 to TRBJ1-4; 9 bases line up with TRBD1. CDR3 length equals 15 residues. Per germline, CDR1 MNHEY and CDR2 SVGAGI. V was clipped by 5 bases and J by 8 bases; unmatched bases: 9. The CDR3 loop is CASSQTRQGGEKLFF. In DNA, the CDR3 is TGTGCCAGCAGTCAAACCAGACAGGGGGGAGAAAAACTGTTTTTT.

The rearrangement joins TRBV6-5 to TRBJ2-1; possible D gene TRBD2, 7 bases. The CDR3 is 15 amino acids. V was cut by 8 bases and J by 5 bases, with 19 bases left in between. Germline V gene sequence: CDR1 MNHEY, CDR2 SVGAGI. The CDR3 sequence is CASSEGGRDHNEQFF. DNA for the CDR3: TGTGCCAGCTCCGAAGGGGGGAGGGATCACAATGAGCAGTTCTTC.

V gene TRBV27 combines with J gene TRBJ1-5; D perhaps matches TRBD1 (6 bases). Between the trimmed V and J ends, which lost 8 bases and 1 base, there was a span of 15 bases. This CDR3 region has 15 residues. Per germline, CDR1 MNHEY and CDR2 SMNVEV (reference sequence). The CDR3 loop is CASRPTGRSNQPQHF. The CDR3, as DNA: TGTGCCAGCCGGCCCACAGGGCGGAGCAATCAGCCCCAGCATTTT.

This chain uses TRBV19 with TRBJ1-5; the match to TRBD1 covers 7 bases. Trimming took 3 bases from V and 0 from J; bases not matched to a gene: 8. The germline V gene has CDR1 LNHDA and CDR2 SQIVND (reference sequence). The CDR3 totals 17 residues. CDR3 coding DNA: TGTGCCAGTAGTATTCGCCCGACAGGGTATAGCAATCAGCCCCAGCATTTT. Its translation: CASSIRPTGYSNQPQHF.

This chain joins TRBV28 and TRBJ1-2; D is uncertain. Deletions cut 5 bases from V and 5 bases from J, with 9 bases between. CDR3 length: 12 amino acids. Germline V gives CDR1 MDHEN, CDR2 SYDVKM. The CDR3 protein is CASSPGMYGYTF. CDR3 DNA: TGTGCCAGCAGTCCCGGGATGTATGGCTACACCTTC.

This rearrangement joins TRBV5-6 to TRBJ2-2; weak D call: TRBD1 (6 bases). Germline V gene lookup returns CDR1 SGHDT and CDR2 YYEEEE. V shed 0 bases and J shed 2 bases, with 11 bases lying between them. This CDR3 has 16 amino acids. The DNA for the CDR3 is TGTGCCAGCAGCTTGGAGGGGACAATCAACACCGGGGAGCTGTTTTTT. Amino acids: CASSLEGTINTGELFF.

The chain employs TRBV4-2 and TRBJ1-2, with TRBD1 as a possible D gene (6 bases). The CDR3 sequence is 15 residues long. The V gene's germline CDR1 is LGHNA and CDR2 YNFKEQ. Trimming took off 4 bases at V and 4 bases at J, with 16 bases between the two ends. The CDR3 sequence: CASSPLGGPPYGYTF. For the CDR3, the DNA is TGTGCCAGCAGCCCGCTCGGGGGGCCTCCCTATGGCTACACCTTC.

The CDR3 DNA reads as TGTGCCAGCAGACAAGACCGGGACAGTAACTATGGCTACACCTTC. Its translation is CASRQDRDSNYGYTF. The chain joins TRBV7-2 to TRBJ1-2; 7 nucleotides line up with TRBD1. There are 15 residues in the CDR3. Germline V gene data show CDR1 as SGHTA and CDR2 as FQGNSA. Unmatched junction bases numbered 8, after V lost 6 bases and J lost 1 base. Looking up the rest from reference TRBV7-2 and TRBJ1-2 gives the full variable domain: GAGVSQSPSNKVTEKGKDVELRCDPISGHTALYWYRQSLGQGLEFLIYFQGNSAPDKSGLPSDRFSAERTGGSVSTLTIQRTQQEDSAVYLCASRQDRDSNYGYTFGSGTRLTVV.

J is TRBJ1-2 and V is TRBV5-1; TRBD1 matches at 8 bases. The CDR3 covers 15 residues. The germline V gene has CDR1 SGHRS and CDR2 YFSETQ. With 4 bases clipped from V and 0 bases from J, the junction kept 5 bases outside the gene matches. The CDR3 reads CASSPRTGPNYGYTF. The CDR3 region has the DNA TGCGCCAGCAGCCCCCGGACAGGGCCTAACTATGGCTACACCTTC.

The gene calls are TRBV13 and TRBJ2-1, with TRBD2 matching 7 bases. Germline V gene sequence: CDR1 PRHDT, CDR2 FYEKMQ (reference sequence). This CDR3 is 16 amino acids long. Trimming at V came to 0 bases and at J to 6 bases, leaving 8 bases not matched to a gene. The CDR3 nucleotides are TGTGCCAGCAGCTTAGGGGGCGGGAGCTTCGGCAATGAGCAGTTCTTC. Amino acids: CASSLGGGSFGNEQFF.

This chain joins TRBV2 and TRBJ1-2, with a weak D call TRBD1 (5 bases). The V gene lost 7 bases and the J gene lost 1 base, with 19 bases spanning the gap. Germline values: CDR1 SNHLY, CDR2 FYNNEI. The CDR3 covers 16 residues. CDR3 region: CASKFGFSGDNYGYTF. The CDR3 coding sequence is TGTGCCAGCAAATTTGGCTTTTCGGGGGATAACTATGGCTACACCTTC.

J is TRBJ2-1 and V is TRBV18; D uncertain. This CDR3 has 13 amino acids. Trimming shortened V by 3 bases and J by 8 bases, and 11 bases separated the two germline ends. Germline CDR1 reads KGHSH; CDR2 reads LQKENI. The CDR3 loop reads CASSPSALDEQFF. As DNA, the CDR3 is TGTGCCAGCTCACCTTCTGCGTTAGATGAGCAGTTCTTC.

The chain has TRBV29-1 and TRBJ1-1, with D maybe TRBD1 (6 bases). Germline CDR1 is SQVTM and CDR2 is ANQGSEA. This CDR3 contains 14 residues. V dropped 7 bases and J dropped 1 base, with 16 bases sitting between them. CDR3 loop: CSAEWGGQNTEAFF. The DNA for the CDR3 is TGCAGCGCAGAATGGGGGGGGCAGAACACTGAAGCTTTCTTT.

The chain is built from TRBV5-1 and TRBJ2-4; D is undetermined. Germline V gene sequence: CDR1 SGHRS, CDR2 YFSETQ. The germline V and J ends were trimmed by 2 bases and 3 bases, with 9 bases remaining between them. The length of the CDR3 is 14 residues. CDR3 residues: CASSFADGKNIQYF. Here the CDR3 DNA reads TGCGCCAGCAGCTTTGCGGATGGCAAAAACATTCAGTACTTC.

The chain couples TRBV2 to TRBJ2-1, with a weak D call TRBD2 (6 bases). The CDR3 extends over 14 amino acids. The ends were cut back, 6 bases at V and 5 bases at J, with 14 bases in the middle. Germline V gene lookup returns CDR1 SNHLY and CDR2 FYNNEI. CDR3 coding DNA: TGTGCCAGCAGGCCCAGACTAGGGAACAATGAGCAGTTCTTC. It encodes CASRPRLGNNEQFF.

The rearrangement joins TRBV6-5 to TRBJ1-1, with D possibly matching TRBD1 (5 bases). Germline assignment: CDR1 MNHEY and CDR2 SVGAGI. This CDR3 contains 14 residues. Trimming took off 5 bases at V and 6 bases at J, with 16 bases between the two ends. The CDR3 protein is CASSPPRVKPEAFF. CDR3 bases: TGTGCCAGCAGTCCCCCCAGGGTGAAGCCTGAAGCTTTCTTT.

The chain links TRBV18 to TRBJ2-3; D possibly corresponds to TRBD2 (5 bases). The ends were cut back, 1 base at V and 5 bases at J, with 16 bases in the middle. Germline CDR1 is KGHSH and CDR2 is LQKENI. The CDR3 runs to 16 residues. As DNA, the CDR3 is TGTGCCAGCTCACCACTTAATAAACCCGAGGGAGATACGCAGTATTTT. Translation gives CASSPLNKPEGDTQYF.

The count of this clone is one. The chain carries TRBV10-3 and TRBJ2-1, with D tentatively TRBD1 (5 bases). This CDR3 contains 15 residues. V was shortened by 2 bases and J by 1 base, with 9 bases between the two germline ends. Germline V CDR1 and CDR2: ENHRY, SYGVKD. CDR3 nucleotides: TGTGCCATCAGTGAGGTGGCAGGGTCCTACAATGAGCAGTTCTTC. Protein sequence: CAISEVAGSYNEQFF.

V is TRBV19 and J is TRBJ1-1; possibly TRBD1 for D (6 bases). V lost 10 bases and J lost 0, with 12 bases in between. CDR3 length: 13 residues. CDR1 is LNHDA, CDR2 SQIVND, per germline (reference sequence). The CDR3 region is CATSDRMNTEAFF. CDR3 coding DNA: TGTGCCACCTCGGACAGAATGAACACTGAAGCTTTCTTT.